One and the same sample provided the 21 T cell receptor beta chains below, sequenced in a study of T-cell reconstitution after alpha-beta-depleted transplantation in children (dated by TCRdb to 2016 to 2017). Library preparation employed PCR. Instrument used: Illumina HiSeq 2500. TCR libraries were prepared with molecular barcoding, using unique molecular identifiers to normalize TCRbeta repertoire quantification. TCRdb's own reprocessing of the public reads used fastp at Q25 and MiXCR and kept productive beta chains. When rows share a CDR3 protein, they turn into one entry using the most common DNA and genes. This sample gives 120,000 or so distinct CDR3 sequences in total; over 9% of them show up just once. Of the sample, approximately 7.9% is held by the ten largest clones. Material: PBMCs from the stem cell graft donor, obtained from the stem cell graft. These receptor sequences come from a human donor who donated a stem cell graft to a child with acute lymphoblastic leukemia.

The sample holds a few counts of this clonotype. CDR3 protein: CAWCAGGWEETQYF. In DNA form, the CDR3 reads TGTGCCTGGTGCGCGGGGGGCTGGGAAGAGACCCAGTACTTC. The chain recombines TRBV30 with TRBJ2-5, with 8 bases aligning to TRBD2. This CDR3 contains 14 residues. Per the germline V gene, CDR1 is GTSNPN and CDR2 is SVGIG (reference sequence). The V segment lost 5 bases and the J segment 3 bases; nucleotides outside the gene matches: 8.

This clonotype was recorded many times. The genes are TRBV9 and TRBJ2-1; no clear D. CDR1 is SGDLS, CDR2 YYNGEE, per germline. The CDR3 sequence is 15 residues long. The V and J ends lost 2 bases and 5 bases respectively, with 14 bases between them. The CDR3 is CASSVTTIENNEQFF. CDR3 bases: TGTGCCAGCAGCGTTACAACAATAGAGAACAATGAGCAGTTCTTC. Full variable domain (outside the CDR3, taken from reference TRBV9 and TRBJ2-1): DSGVTQTPKHLITATGQRVTLRCSPRSGDLSVYWYQQSLDQGLQFLIQYYNGEERAKGNILERFSAQQFPDLHSELNLSSLELGDSALYFCASSVTTIENNEQFFGPGTRLTVL.

This clonotype was detected ten times or more. This chain links TRBV10-2 with TRBJ1-5; a possible D gene is TRBD1 (5 bases). V was trimmed by 2 bases and J by 7 bases, leaving 15 bases between them. This CDR3 region has 15 residues. Germline lookup yields CDR1 WSHSY and CDR2 SAAADI. The CDR3 nucleotides are TGCGCCAGCAGTGAGGGAGGGGCTGGAGGACAGCCCCAGCATTTT. Translation: CASSEGGAGGQPQHF.

This clonotype was observed at least ten times. The chain has TRBV9 and TRBJ2-1, with TRBD2 as a possible D gene (6 bases). Germline V gene data show CDR1 as SGDLS and CDR2 as YYNGEE. This CDR3 contains 13 residues. V lost 2 bases and J 8 bases, leaving 11 bases between the germline ends. This CDR3 is CASSVGGFDEQFF. CDR3 DNA: TGTGCCAGCAGCGTCGGGGGTTTCGATGAGCAGTTCTTC.

The table lists this clonotype with many counts. The V call is TRBV6-1, the J call TRBJ2-7; TRBD2 aligns across 8 bases. There are 14 residues in the CDR3. The V segment lost 4 bases and the J segment 5 bases; nucleotides outside the gene matches: 7. The germline V gene has CDR1 MNHNS and CDR2 SASEGT. The CDR3 loop is CASSARVAGHEQYF. The DNA of the CDR3 is TGTGCCAGCAGTGCGCGGGTAGCGGGACACGAGCAGTACTTC.

This clonotype was counted many times. V usage is TRBV11-3 and J usage is TRBJ2-7, with 9 positions matching TRBD1. V shed 5 bases, J shed 5 bases, and the junction held 7 bases outside the gene matches. Germline V gene sequence: CDR1 SGHNT, CDR2 YENEEA. The CDR3 spans 14 residues. The CDR3 region is CASSPRTGVDEQYF. Here the CDR3 DNA reads TGTGCCAGCAGCCCGAGGACAGGGGTGGACGAGCAGTACTTC.

This clonotype was counted many times. V gene TRBV3-1 combines with J gene TRBJ2-2, with D perhaps matching TRBD2 (6 bases). With 4 bases removed from V and 5 bases from J, the gap between germline ends came to 17 bases. This CDR3 has 16 amino acids. Germline CDR1 LGHDT, CDR2 YNNKEL (reference sequence). The CDR3 reads CASSRSGPTVTGELFF. The CDR3 DNA reads as TGTGCCAGCAGCCGGAGCGGGCCGACGGTGACCGGGGAGCTGTTTTTT.

This clonotype was detected ten times or more. The chain combines TRBV11-2 with TRBJ2-1; D gene unclear. CDR3 length: 14 residues. CDR1 and CDR2 (germline): SGHAT, FQNNGV. V lost 2 bases and J lost 0, with 5 bases in between. DNA of the CDR3: TGTGCCAGCAGCTTACTCAGCTCCTACAATGAGCAGTTCTTC. Residues: CASSLLSSYNEQFF.

The J gene is TRBJ1-5, the V gene TRBV19, with D possibly matching TRBD1 (6 bases). The CDR3 sequence is 16 residues long. V was pared by 5 bases and J by 1 base, with 15 bases between. Germline V gene data show CDR1 as LNHDA and CDR2 as SQIVND (reference sequence). CDR3 coding DNA: TGTGCCAGTAGTTCAGGGGCCGGGGGGAGCAATCAGCCCCAGCATTTT. Protein: CASSSGAGGSNQPQHF. Full variable domain (rest looked up from reference TRBV19 and TRBJ1-5): DGGITQSPKYLFRKEGQNVTLSCEQNLNHDAMYWYRQDPGQGLRLIYYSQIVNDFQKGDIAEGYSVSREKKESFPLTVTSAQKNPTAFYLCASSSGAGGSNQPQHFGDGTRLSIL.

The sample holds many counts of this clonotype. CDR3 coding DNA: TGTGCCAGCAGCTCTAGCGGACTAGCGGGGGAGACCCAGTACTTC. Protein product: CASSSSGLAGETQYF. This chain links TRBV7-2 with TRBJ2-5; TRBD2 aligns across 12 bases. After removal of 4 bases from V and 5 bases from J, the junction contained 5 bases not matched to a gene. Germline V gene data show CDR1 as SGHTA and CDR2 as FQGNSA. The CDR3 extends over 15 amino acids.

At least ten counts were recorded for this clonotype. V usage is TRBV7-2 and J usage is TRBJ2-4, with a possible D match to TRBD2 (6 bases). The CDR3 runs to 21 residues. From germline, CDR1 is SGHTA and CDR2 FQGNSA. V lost 8 bases and J 7 bases, leaving 39 bases between the germline ends. CDR3 residues: CASRPGSNPTMVGGVFNIQYF. CDR3 coding DNA: TGTGCCAGCCGCCCGGGGAGTAACCCCACCATGGTCGGAGGGGTGTTCAACATTCAGTACTTC.

In its sample, this clonotype was seen many times. The V call is TRBV2, the J call TRBJ2-3; D uncertain. Trimming left V 1 base short and J 0 bases short, with 8 bases between. The CDR3 is 15 residues long. Germline CDR1 reads SNHLY; CDR2 reads FYNNEI. The CDR3, as DNA: TGTGCCAGCAGTGAAGAATATACTAGCACAGATACGCAGTATTTT. Its protein is CASSEEYTSTDTQYF.

This clonotype was observed many times. The chain recombines TRBV20-1 with TRBJ1-1, with D possibly being TRBD1 (5 bases). The germline CDR1 and CDR2 sequences are DFQATT and SNEGSKA (reference sequence). The CDR3 runs to 14 residues. The germline V and J ends were trimmed by 1 base and 7 bases, with 16 bases remaining between them. CDR3 residues: CSARGTARGVEAFF. DNA of the CDR3: TGCAGTGCTAGAGGGACGGCCCGGGGGGTTGAAGCTTTCTTT.

In this sample, this clonotype turned up many times. The rearrangement links TRBV20-1 to TRBJ2-2; 7 bases fit TRBD1. V shed 6 bases and J 7 bases; nucleotides not matched to a gene: 14. This CDR3 contains 15 residues. Germline V lookup: CDR1 DFQATT, CDR2 SNEGSKA (reference sequence). CDR3 region: CSAHRGFDYGGELFF. The CDR3 DNA reads TGCAGTGCCCACAGGGGATTTGATTATGGCGGGGAGCTGTTTTTT.

This clonotype has ten or more counts. This chain connects TRBV4-3 to TRBJ1-6; TRBD1 matches 8 bases. In germline, CDR1 is LGHNA, CDR2 YSLEER. The length of the CDR3 is 16 residues. V lost 0 bases and J lost 8; bases outside the gene matches: 6. The DNA for the CDR3 is TGCGCCAGCAGCCAAGAAGGCAGGGGGCCATATTCACCCCTCCACTTT. Residues: CASSQEGRGPYSPLHF.

The sample holds many counts of this clonotype. The chain employs TRBV5-1 and TRBJ1-1, with 7 bases fitting TRBD1. The germline V gene has CDR1 SGHRS and CDR2 YFSETQ. V lost 4 bases to trimming and J lost 0 bases; unmatched junction nucleotides: 3. The CDR3 has 14 amino acids. The CDR3 loop reads CASSGGQMNTEAFF. CDR3 DNA sequence: TGCGCCAGCAGCGGGGGACAGATGAACACTGAAGCTTTCTTT.

This clonotype was observed many times. The chain couples TRBV3-1 to TRBJ2-1; 7 bases agree with TRBD1. The germline CDR1 and CDR2 sequences are LGHDT and YNNKEL (reference sequence). The CDR3 is 14 amino acids. V lost 4 bases and J lost 6; bases outside the gene matches: 6. The CDR3 loop reads CASSPGRQGNEQFF. For the CDR3, the DNA is TGTGCCAGCAGCCCCGGAAGACAGGGCAATGAGCAGTTCTTC.

This clonotype has at least ten counts. The V gene is TRBV10-3, the J gene TRBJ2-3; TRBD2 might be the D (5 bases). V shed 6 bases and J shed 1 base, with 14 bases lying between them. Looked up from germline, CDR1 is ENHRY and CDR2 is SYGVKD. This CDR3 has 15 amino acids. The CDR3 nucleotides are TGTGCCATCAGCCGCCAACCAGCGGGCACAGATACGCAGTATTTT. As protein: CAISRQPAGTDTQYF.

The chain is built from TRBV27 and TRBJ2-1, with D perhaps TRBD2 (5 bases). CDR3 length equals 13 residues. Trimming left V 2 bases short and J 5 bases short, with 7 bases between. Germline V gives CDR1 MNHEY, CDR2 SMNVEV (reference sequence). The CDR3 loop is CASSLGRNNEQFF. The CDR3 nucleotides are TGTGCCAGCAGTTTAGGGAGAAACAATGAGCAGTTCTTC.

This clonotype was seen many times. V gene TRBV19 combines with J gene TRBJ2-3; 7 nucleotides agree with TRBD1. The J segment lost 0 bases and the V segment lost 2 bases, leaving 8 bases of the junction unmatched. The CDR3 runs to 17 residues. Germline-derived CDR1 and CDR2 are LNHDA and SQIVND (reference sequence). The CDR3 bases are TGTGCCAGTAGTATACTTCCGGGACAGCTTAGCACAGATACGCAGTATTTT. The encoded protein is CASSILPGQLSTDTQYF.

This clonotype was recorded at least ten times. The CDR3 nucleotides read TGCAGCGCCACCGGCTCCTACGAGCAGTACTTC. Amino acids: CSATGSYEQYF. The chain uses TRBV20-1 and TRBJ2-7; no reliable D call. Per the germline V gene, CDR1 is DFQATT and CDR2 is SNEGSKA (reference sequence). The CDR3 totals 11 residues.